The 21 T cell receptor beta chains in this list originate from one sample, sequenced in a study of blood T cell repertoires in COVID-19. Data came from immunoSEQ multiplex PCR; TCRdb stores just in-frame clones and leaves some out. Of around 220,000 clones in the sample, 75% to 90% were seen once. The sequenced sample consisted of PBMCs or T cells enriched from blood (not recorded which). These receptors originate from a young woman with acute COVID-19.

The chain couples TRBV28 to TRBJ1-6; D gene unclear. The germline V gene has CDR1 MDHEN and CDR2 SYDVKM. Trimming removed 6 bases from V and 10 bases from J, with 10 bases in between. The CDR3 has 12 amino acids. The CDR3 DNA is TGTGCCAGCAGCGGGTTTGGCTCACCCCTCCACTTT. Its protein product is CASSGFGSPLHF.

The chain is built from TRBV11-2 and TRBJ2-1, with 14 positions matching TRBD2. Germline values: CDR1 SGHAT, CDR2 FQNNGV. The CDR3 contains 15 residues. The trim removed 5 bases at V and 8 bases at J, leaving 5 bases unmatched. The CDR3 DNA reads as TGTGCCAGCAGCGTCCGACTAGCGGGAGGGGATGAGCAGTTCTTC. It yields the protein CASSVRLAGGDEQFF.

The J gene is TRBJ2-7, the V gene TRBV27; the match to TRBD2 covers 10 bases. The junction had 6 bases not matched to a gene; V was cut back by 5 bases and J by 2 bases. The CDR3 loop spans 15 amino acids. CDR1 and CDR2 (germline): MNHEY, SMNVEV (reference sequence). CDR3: CASSPLTSGAYEQYF. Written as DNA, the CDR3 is TGTGCCAGCAGTCCCCTTACTAGCGGGGCCTACGAGCAGTACTTC.

CDR3 DNA: TGTGCCAGCAGTTATTATGGGACAGGGTTGAGCGAGCAGTACTTC. Its translation: CASSYYGTGLSEQYF. The genes are TRBV6-5 and TRBJ2-7, with 9 bases that match TRBD1. Germline lookup yields CDR1 MNHEY and CDR2 SVGAGI. The CDR3 has 15 residues. The ends lost 3 bases at V and 6 bases at J; junction bases unmatched: 9.

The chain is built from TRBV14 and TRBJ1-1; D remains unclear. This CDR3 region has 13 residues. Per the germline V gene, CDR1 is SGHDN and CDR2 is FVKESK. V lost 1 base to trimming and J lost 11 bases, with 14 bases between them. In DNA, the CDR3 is TGTGCCAGCAGCCAAGTCTCGCGGGGTACGGCTTTCTTT. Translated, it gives CASSQVSRGTAFF.

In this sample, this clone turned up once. The CDR3, as DNA: TGCGCCAGCAGCCCGGAGGGGGGGCGCCGCACCCAGTACTTC. This gives the protein CASSPEGGRRTQYF. V and J are TRBV5-1 and TRBJ2-5; the D gene is possibly TRBD2 (7 bases). The germline V and J ends were trimmed by 4 bases and 8 bases, with 18 bases remaining between them. The V gene's germline CDR1 is SGHRS and CDR2 YFSETQ. The CDR3 sequence is 14 residues long.

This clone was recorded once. The CDR3 coding sequence is TGTGCCAGCTCACCACTCACAGGGATTGGAGAGACCCAGTACTTC. This codes for CASSPLTGIGETQYF. The chain combines TRBV18 with TRBJ2-5, with D maybe TRBD1 (6 bases). Trimming took 1 base from V and 4 from J, leaving 13 bases between them. The CDR3 has 15 residues. CDR1 is KGHSH, CDR2 LQKENI, per germline.

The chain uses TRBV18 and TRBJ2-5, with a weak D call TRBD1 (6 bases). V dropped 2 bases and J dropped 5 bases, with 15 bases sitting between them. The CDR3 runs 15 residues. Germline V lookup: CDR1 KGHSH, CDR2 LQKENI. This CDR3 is CASSPNAGVRETQYF. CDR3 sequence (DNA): TGTGCCAGCTCACCAAATGCAGGGGTGCGGGAGACCCAGTACTTC.

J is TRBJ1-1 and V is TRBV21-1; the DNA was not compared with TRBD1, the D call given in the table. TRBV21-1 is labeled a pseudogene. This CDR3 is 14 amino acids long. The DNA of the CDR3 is TGTGCCAGACAGCATGACAGGGGGCGGACTGAAGCTTTCTTT. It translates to CARQHDRGRTEAFF.

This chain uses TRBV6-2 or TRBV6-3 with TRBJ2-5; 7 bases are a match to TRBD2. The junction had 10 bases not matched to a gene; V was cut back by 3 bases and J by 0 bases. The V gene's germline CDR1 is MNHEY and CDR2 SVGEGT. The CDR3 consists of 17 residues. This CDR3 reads CASSYHRSGTYQETQYF. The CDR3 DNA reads TGTGCCAGCAGTTATCATAGGAGCGGGACGTACCAAGAGACCCAGTACTTC.

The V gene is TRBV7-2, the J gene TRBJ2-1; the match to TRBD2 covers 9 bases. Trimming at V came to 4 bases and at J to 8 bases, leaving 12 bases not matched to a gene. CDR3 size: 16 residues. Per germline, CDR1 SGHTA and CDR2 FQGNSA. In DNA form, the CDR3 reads TGTGCCAGCAGCTGGGGCCCTAGCGGGATAGGGGATGAGCAGTTCTTC. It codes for CASSWGPSGIGDEQFF.

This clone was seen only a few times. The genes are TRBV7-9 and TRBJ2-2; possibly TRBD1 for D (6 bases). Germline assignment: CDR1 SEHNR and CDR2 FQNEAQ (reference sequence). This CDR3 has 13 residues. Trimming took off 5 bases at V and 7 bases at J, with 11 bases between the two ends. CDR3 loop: CASSVQGGGELFF. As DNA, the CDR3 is TGTGCCAGCAGCGTACAGGGTGGCGGGGAGCTGTTTTTT.

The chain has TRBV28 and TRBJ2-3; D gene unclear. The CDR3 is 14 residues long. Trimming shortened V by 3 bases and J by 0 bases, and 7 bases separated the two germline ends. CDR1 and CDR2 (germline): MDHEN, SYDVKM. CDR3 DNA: TGTGCCAGCAGTTTGCCCGGGAGCACAGATACGCAGTATTTT. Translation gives CASSLPGSTDTQYF.

CDR3 sequence reads: CASGLFPSGWKGNEQFF. CDR3 sequence (DNA): TGTGCTAGTGGTTTGTTCCCTAGCGGGTGGAAAGGAAATGAGCAGTTCTTC. The V and J genes are TRBV12-5 and TRBJ2-1; TRBD2 agrees at 8 bases. CDR3 length: 17 amino acids. The V and J ends lost 2 bases and 7 bases, in that order; junction bases with no gene match: 13. CDR1 is LGHNT, CDR2 FRNRAP, per germline. Filled out from reference TRBV12-5 and TRBJ2-1, the complete variable domain reads DARVTQTPRHKVTEMGQEVTMRCQPILGHNTVFWYRQTMMQGLELLAYFRNRAPLDDSGMPKDRFSAEMPDATLATLKIQPSEPRDSAVYFCASGLFPSGWKGNEQFFGPGTRLTVL.

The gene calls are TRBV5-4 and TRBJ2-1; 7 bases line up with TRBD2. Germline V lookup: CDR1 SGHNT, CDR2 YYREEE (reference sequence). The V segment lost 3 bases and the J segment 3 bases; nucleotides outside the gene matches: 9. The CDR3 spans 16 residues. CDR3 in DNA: TGTGCCAGCAGCTCCCGTGTAGGCGGGGGCTACAATGAGCAGTTCTTC. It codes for CASSSRVGGGYNEQFF. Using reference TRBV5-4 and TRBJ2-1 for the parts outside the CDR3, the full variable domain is ETGVTQSPTHLIKTRGQQVTLRCSSQSGHNTVSWYQQALGQGPQFIFQYYREEENGRGNFPPRFSGLQFPNYSSELNVNALELDDSALYLCASSSRVGGGYNEQFFGPGTRLTVL.

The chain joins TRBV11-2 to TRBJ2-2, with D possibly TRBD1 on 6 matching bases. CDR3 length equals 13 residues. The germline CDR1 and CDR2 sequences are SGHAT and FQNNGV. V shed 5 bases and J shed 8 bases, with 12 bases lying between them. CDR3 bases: TGTGCCAGCAGCACAGGGCCCCGGGGGGAGCTGTTTTTT. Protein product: CASSTGPRGELFF. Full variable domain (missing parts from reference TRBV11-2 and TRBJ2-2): EAGVAQSPRYKIIEKRQSVAFWCNPISGHATLYWYQQILGQGPKLLIQFQNNGVVDDSQLPKDRFSAERLKGVDSTLKIQPAKLEDSAVYLCASSTGPRGELFFGEGSRLTVL.

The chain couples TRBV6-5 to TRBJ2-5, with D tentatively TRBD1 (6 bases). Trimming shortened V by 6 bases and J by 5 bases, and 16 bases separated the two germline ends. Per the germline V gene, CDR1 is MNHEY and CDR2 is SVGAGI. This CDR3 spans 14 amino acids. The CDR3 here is CASRRNTGFETQYF. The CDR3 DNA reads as TGTGCCAGCAGGAGAAATACAGGGTTTGAGACCCAGTACTTC.

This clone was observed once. CDR3 nucleotide sequence: TGTGCCAGTAGTATTGGGACAGGAGCTTCGAGGGCTGAAGCTTTCTTT. Translated, it gives CASSIGTGASRAEAFF. The chain joins TRBV19 to TRBJ1-1; 8 nucleotides align to TRBD1. The length of the CDR3 is 16 residues. Trimming at V came to 3 bases and at J to 6 bases, leaving 12 bases not matched to a gene. CDR1 is LNHDA and CDR2 is SQIVND in the germline V gene (reference sequence).

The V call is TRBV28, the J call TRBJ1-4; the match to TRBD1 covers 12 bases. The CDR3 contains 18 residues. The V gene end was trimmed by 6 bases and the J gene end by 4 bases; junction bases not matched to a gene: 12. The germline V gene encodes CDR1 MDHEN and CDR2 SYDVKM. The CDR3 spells CASSGTLGQGASNEKLFF. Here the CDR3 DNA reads TGTGCCAGCAGCGGCACATTGGGACAGGGGGCCAGTAATGAAAAACTGTTTTTT.

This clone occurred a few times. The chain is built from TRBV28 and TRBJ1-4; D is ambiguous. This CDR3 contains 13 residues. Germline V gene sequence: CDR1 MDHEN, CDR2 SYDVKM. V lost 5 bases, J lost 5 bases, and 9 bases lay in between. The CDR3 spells CASSAINNEKLFF. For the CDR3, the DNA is TGTGCCAGCAGTGCGATAAACAATGAAAAACTGTTTTTT.

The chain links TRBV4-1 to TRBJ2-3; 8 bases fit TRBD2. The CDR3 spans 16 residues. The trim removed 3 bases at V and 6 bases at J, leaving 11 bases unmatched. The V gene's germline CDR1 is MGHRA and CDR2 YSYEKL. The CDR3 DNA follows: TGCGCCAGCAGCCAGCCCCCCGGGACTAGGCTGGATACGCAGTATTTT. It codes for CASSQPPGTRLDTQYF.